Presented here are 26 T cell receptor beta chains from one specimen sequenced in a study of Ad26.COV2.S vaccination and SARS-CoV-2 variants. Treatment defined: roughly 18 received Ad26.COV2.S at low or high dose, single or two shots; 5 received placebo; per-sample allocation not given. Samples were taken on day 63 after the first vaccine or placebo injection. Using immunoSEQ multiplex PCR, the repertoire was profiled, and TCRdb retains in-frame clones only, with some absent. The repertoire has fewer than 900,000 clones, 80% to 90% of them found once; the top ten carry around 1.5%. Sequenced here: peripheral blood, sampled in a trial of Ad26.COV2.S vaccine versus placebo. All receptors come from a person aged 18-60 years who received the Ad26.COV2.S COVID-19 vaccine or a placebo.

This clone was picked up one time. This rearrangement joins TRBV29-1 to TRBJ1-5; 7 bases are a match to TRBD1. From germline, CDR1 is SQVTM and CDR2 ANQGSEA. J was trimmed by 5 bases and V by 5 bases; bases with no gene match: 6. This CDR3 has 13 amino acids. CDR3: CSVTDRYDQPQHF. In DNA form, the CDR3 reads TGCAGCGTTACGGACAGGTACGATCAGCCCCAGCATTTT.

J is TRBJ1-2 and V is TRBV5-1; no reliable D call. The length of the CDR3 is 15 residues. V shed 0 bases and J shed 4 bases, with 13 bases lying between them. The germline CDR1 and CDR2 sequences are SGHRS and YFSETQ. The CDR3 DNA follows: TGCGCCAGCAGCTTGGGCACGTTCCCCATCTATGGCTACACCTTC. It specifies CASSLGTFPIYGYTF.

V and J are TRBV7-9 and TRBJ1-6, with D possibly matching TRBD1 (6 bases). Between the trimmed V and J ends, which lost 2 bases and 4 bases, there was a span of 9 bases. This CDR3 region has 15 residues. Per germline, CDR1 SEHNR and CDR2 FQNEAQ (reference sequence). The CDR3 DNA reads TGTGCCAGCAGCTTAAGAGGGGGTTATAATTCACCCCTCCACTTT. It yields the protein CASSLRGGYNSPLHF.

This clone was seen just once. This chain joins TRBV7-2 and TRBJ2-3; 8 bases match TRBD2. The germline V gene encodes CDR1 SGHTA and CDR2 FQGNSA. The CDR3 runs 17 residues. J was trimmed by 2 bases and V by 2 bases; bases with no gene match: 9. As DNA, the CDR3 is TGTGCCAGCAGCTTATTAGCGGGGCGGGTGCCCACAGATACGCAGTATTTT. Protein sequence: CASSLLAGRVPTDTQYF.

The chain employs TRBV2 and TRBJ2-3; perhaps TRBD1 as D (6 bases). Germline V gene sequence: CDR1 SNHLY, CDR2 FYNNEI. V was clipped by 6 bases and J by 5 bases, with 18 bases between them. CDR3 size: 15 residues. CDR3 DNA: TGTGCCAGCAGGGGGATCTGGGACAATCAAGATACGCAGTATTTT. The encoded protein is CASRGIWDNQDTQYF.

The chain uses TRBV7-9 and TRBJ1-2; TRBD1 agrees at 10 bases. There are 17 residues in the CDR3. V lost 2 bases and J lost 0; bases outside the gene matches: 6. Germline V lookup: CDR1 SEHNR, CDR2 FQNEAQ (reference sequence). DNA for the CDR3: TGTGCCAGCAGCTTAATAGGGACAGGGGACACTAACTATGGCTACACCTTC. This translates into CASSLIGTGDTNYGYTF.

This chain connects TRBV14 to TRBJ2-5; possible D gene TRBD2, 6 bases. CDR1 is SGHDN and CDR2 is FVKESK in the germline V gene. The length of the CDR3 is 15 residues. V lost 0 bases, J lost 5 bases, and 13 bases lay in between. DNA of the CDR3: TGTGCCAGCAGCCAAGAAGGAGGGTATGCGGAGACCCAGTACTTC. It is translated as CASSQEGGYAETQYF. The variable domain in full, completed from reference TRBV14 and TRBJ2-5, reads EAGVTQFPSHSVIEKGQTVTLRCDPISGHDNLYWYRRVMGKEIKFLLHFVKESKQDESGMPNNRFLAERTGGTYSTLKVQPAELEDSGVYFCASSQEGGYAETQYFGPGTRLLVL.

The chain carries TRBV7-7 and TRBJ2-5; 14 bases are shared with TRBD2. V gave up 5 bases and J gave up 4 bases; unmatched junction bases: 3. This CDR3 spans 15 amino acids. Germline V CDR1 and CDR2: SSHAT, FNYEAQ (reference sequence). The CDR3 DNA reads TGTGCCAGCAGCAGACTAGCGGGGGGGCGAGAGACCCAGTACTTC. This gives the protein CASSRLAGGRETQYF.

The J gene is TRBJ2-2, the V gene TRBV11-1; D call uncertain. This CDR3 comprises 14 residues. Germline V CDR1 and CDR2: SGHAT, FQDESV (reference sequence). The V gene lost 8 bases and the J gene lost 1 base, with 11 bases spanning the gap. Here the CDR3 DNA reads TGTGCCAGCGGGGAAGGAGAGAACACCGGGGAGCTGTTTTTT. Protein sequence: CASGEGENTGELFF.

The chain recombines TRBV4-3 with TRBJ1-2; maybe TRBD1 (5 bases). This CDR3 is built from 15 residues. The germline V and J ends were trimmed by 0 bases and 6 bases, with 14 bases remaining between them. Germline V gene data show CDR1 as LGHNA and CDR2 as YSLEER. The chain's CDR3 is CASSQEANRRDGYTF. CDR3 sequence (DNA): TGCGCCAGCAGCCAAGAGGCGAACAGGCGGGATGGCTACACCTTC.

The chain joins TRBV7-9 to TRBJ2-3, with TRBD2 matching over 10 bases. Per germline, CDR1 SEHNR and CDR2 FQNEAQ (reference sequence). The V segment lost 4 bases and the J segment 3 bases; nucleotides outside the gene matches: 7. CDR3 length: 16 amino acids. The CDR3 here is CASSSGPSGRTDTQYF. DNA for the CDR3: TGTGCCAGCAGCTCAGGTCCTAGCGGGAGAACAGATACGCAGTATTTT.

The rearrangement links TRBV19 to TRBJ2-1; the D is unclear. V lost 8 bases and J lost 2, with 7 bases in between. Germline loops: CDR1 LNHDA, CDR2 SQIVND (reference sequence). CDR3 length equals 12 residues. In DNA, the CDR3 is TGTGCCAGTCAATCAGCCTACAATGAGCAGTTCTTC. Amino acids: CASQSAYNEQFF.

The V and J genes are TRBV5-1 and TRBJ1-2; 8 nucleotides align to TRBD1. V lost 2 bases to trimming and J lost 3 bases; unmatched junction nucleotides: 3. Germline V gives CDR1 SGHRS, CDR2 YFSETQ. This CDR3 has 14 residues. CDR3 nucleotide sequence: TGCGCCAGCAGCTTCGCAGGGGGCGACTATGGCTACACCTTC. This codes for CASSFAGGDYGYTF.

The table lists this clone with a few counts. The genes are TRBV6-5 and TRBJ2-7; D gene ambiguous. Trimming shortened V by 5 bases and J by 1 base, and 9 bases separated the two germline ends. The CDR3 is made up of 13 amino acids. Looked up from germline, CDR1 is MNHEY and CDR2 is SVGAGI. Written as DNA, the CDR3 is TGTGCCAGCAGTCAGGTCGATTCCTACGAGCAGTACTTC. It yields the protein CASSQVDSYEQYF.

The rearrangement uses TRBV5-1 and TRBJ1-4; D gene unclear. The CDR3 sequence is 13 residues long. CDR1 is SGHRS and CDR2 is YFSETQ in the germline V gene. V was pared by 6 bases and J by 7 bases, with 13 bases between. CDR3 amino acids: CASTYTPSEKLFF. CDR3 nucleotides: TGCGCCAGCACCTACACTCCCTCTGAAAAACTGTTTTTT.

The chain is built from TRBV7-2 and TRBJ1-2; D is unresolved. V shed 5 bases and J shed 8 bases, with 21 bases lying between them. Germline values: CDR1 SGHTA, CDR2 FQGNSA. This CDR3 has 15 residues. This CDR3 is CASSAPGKGGPGYTF. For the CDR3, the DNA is TGTGCCAGCAGCGCCCCCGGGAAGGGAGGACCGGGCTACACCTTC.

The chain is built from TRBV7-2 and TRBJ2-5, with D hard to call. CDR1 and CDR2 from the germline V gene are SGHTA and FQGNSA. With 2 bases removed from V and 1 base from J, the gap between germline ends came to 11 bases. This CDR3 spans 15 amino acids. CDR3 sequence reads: CASSLSRPGQETQYF. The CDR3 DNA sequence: TGTGCCAGCAGCTTATCCAGACCCGGCCAAGAGACCCAGTACTTC.

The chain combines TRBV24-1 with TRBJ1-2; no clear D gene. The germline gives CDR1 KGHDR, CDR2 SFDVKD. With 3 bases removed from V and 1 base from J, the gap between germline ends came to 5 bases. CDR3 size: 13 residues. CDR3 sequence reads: CATSDGHNYGYTF. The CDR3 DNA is TGTGCCACCAGTGATGGGCATAACTATGGCTACACCTTC.

The CDR3 DNA reads as TGTGCCAGTCAAAGCGGCAGGGAGGGCACTGAAGCTTTCTTT. Its protein is CASQSGREGTEAFF. V gene TRBV13 combines with J gene TRBJ1-1, with D tentatively TRBD1 (5 bases). Germline V lookup: CDR1 PRHDT, CDR2 FYEKMQ (reference sequence). The CDR3 has 14 residues. The germline V and J ends were trimmed by 9 bases and 4 bases, with 18 bases remaining between them.

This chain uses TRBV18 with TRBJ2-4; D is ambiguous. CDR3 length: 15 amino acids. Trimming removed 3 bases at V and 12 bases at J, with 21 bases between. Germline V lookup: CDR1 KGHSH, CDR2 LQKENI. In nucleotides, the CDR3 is TGTGCCAGCTCACCTGGCACCCGTCAATTTGTCAGTCAGTACTTC. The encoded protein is CASSPGTRQFVSQYF. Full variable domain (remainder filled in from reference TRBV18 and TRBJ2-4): NAGVMQNPRHLVRRRGQEARLRCSPMKGHSHVYWYRQLPEEGLKFMVYLQKENIIDESGMPKERFSAEFPKEGPSILRIQQVVRGDSAAYFCASSPGTRQFVSQYFGAGTRLSVL.

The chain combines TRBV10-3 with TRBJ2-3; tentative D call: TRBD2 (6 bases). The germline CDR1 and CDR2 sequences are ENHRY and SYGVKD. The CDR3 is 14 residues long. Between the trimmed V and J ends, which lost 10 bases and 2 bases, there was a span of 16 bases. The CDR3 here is CATDTGDPTDTQYF. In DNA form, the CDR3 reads TGTGCCACCGATACGGGGGACCCCACAGATACGCAGTATTTT.

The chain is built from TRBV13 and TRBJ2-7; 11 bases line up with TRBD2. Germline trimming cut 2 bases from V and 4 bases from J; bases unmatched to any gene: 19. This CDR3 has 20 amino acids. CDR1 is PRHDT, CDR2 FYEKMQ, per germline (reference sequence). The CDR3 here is CASSLRSAGRTGTSGYEQYF. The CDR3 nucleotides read TGTGCCAGCAGCTTACGTTCGGCAGGCCGAACCGGGACTAGCGGTTACGAGCAGTACTTC.

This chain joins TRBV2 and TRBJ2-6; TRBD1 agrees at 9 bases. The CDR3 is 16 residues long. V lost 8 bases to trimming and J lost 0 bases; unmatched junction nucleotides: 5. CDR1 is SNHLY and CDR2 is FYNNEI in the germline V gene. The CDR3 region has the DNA TGTGCCAGCTCCGGGACAGGGAACTCTGGGGCCAACGTCCTGACTTTC. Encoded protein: CASSGTGNSGANVLTF. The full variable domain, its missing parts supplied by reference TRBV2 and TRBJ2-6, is EPEVTQTPSHQVTQMGQEVILRCVPISNHLYFYWYRQILGQKVEFLVSFYNNEISEKSEIFDDQFSVERPDGSNFTLKIRSTKLEDSAMYFCASSGTGNSGANVLTFGAGSRLTVL.

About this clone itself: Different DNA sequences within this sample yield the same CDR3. This CDR3 is CASSLGLAGLSTDTQYF. For the CDR3, the DNA is TGCGCCAGCAGCTTGGGGCTAGCGGGACTTAGCACAGATACGCAGTATTTT. The chain links TRBV5-1 to TRBJ2-3, with 9 bases aligning to TRBD2. The trim removed 0 bases at V and 0 bases at J, leaving 5 bases unmatched. Germline-derived CDR1 and CDR2 are SGHRS and YFSETQ. This CDR3 has 17 residues.

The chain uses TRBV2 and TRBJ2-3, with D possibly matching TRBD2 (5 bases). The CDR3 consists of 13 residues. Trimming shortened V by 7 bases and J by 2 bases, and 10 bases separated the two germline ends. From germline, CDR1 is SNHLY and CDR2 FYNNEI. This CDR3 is CASIGSFTDTQYF. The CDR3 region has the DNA TGTGCCAGCATAGGGAGCTTCACAGATACGCAGTATTTT. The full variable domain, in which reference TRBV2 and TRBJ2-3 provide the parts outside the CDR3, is EPEVTQTPSHQVTQMGQEVILRCVPISNHLYFYWYRQILGQKVEFLVSFYNNEISEKSEIFDDQFSVERPDGSNFTLKIRSTKLEDSAMYFCASIGSFTDTQYFGPGTRLTVL.

The CDR3, as DNA: TGTGCCATCACCGATCGTCGAGCGGGAGAATCCTACAATGAGCAGTTCTTC. Translating it yields CAITDRRAGESYNEQFF. The chain uses TRBV10-3 and TRBJ2-1; the match to TRBD2 covers 8 bases. The CDR3 runs 17 residues. CDR1 is ENHRY, CDR2 SYGVKD, per germline. V shed 7 bases and J 1 base; nucleotides not matched to a gene: 12.